This TCR beta chain stems from a study of prognosis after radiotherapy for stage I lung cancer. Turning to the study itself: Enrollment began in 2018 and ended in the first half of 2019; the enrolled patients had stage I non-small cell lung cancer. There were 14 to 15 patients with newly diagnosed primary stage I lung tumors and roughly five patients with oligometastatic NSCLC after surgical resection of the primary tumor.

The CDR3 has 15 amino acids. The J segment lost 5 bases and the V segment lost 4 bases, leaving 7 bases of the junction unmatched. Looked up from germline, CDR1 is KGHDR and CDR2 is SFDVKD. Multiplex PCR, run in two rounds, amplified TCR beta CDR3 from genomic DNA. Initially, in first-round PCR, primers specific to each TRBV and TRBJ gene were used. TCRdb recomputed calls from the multiplex PCR reads with MiXCR, one row per CDR3 protein. This table has 20,000 to 25,000 distinct CDR3 sequences, under 40% appearing once. No patient had prior chemotherapy, radiotherapy or other malignancies, and all were node-negative on CT and PET/CT. The authors drew around 6 milliliters of peripheral blood at each of two time points. This clonotype was seen repeatedly, ten times or more.

The TCR originated in a donor aged 50 or older with non-small cell lung cancer. V and J are TRBV24-1 and TRBJ2-1; 7 nucleotides agree with TRBD1. Here the sequenced sample was PBMCs, taken before or after stereotactic body radiation therapy (not recorded which). The chain's CDR3 is CATSDLGTEDNEQFF. The CDR3 DNA follows: TGTGCCACCAGTGACCTCGGGACAGAAGACAATGAGCAGTTCTTC.